This TCR beta chain came from a study of CD8+ T cells in alopecia areata (dated by TCRdb to 2017 to 2018). Regarding the study in general: To study T cell clonal expansion in alopecia areata, the researchers applied high-throughput TCRbeta sequencing to both the C3H/HeJ mouse model and human patients. Human TCRbeta sequencing covered scalp tissue and sorted CD4+ and CD8+ peripheral blood T cells from patchy and totalis/universalis alopecia areata patients and healthy controls. Scalp clonality was compared across normal scalp (n=4), patchy alopecia areata scalp (n=8), and alopecia totalis/universalis scalp (n=8). RNA came from the PAXgene miRNA kit for fixed scalp, the miRNeasy kit for PBMCs, and the RNeasy kit for mouse skin. TCRbeta CDR3 regions were amplified by immunoSEQ multiplex PCR using 35 Vbeta forward and 13 Jbeta reverse primers. The full study reports these points: Lesional scalp, especially in alopecia totalis/universalis, showed higher clonality and more expanded CD8+ clones than normal scalp, suggesting antigenic drive. Shared TCR sequences between patients were less evident than in mice, which may be partly attributable to HLA diversity in the patient population. Scalp TCR repertoire analysis is complicated because resident alphabeta T cells in normal human skin are also sequenced, whereas mouse skin is dominated by gammadelta T cells.

Comment on this clone: What this receptor recognizes is not known. Base qualities are not at hand, and no much larger clone is one base apart.

PBMCs were isolated by density centrifugation and stained for CD3, CD4 and CD8, after which CD4+ and CD8+ T cells were sorted on a FACSAria. Unaffected controls provided scalp biopsies and blood samples. The method was the immunoSEQ multiplex PCR assay. RNA was extracted from all samples and reverse transcribed into cDNA, which served as template for TCR sequencing. SuperScript III was used for first-strand cDNA synthesis, primed with a 2:1 mix of oligo-dT and random hexamers. A synthetic immune receptor repertoire was used to measure amplification bias, and any remaining bias was corrected computationally. Per the original workflow: After raw reads were preprocessed to remove errors, the CDR3 was defined following IMGT conventions as running from the conserved cysteine to phenylalanine. Clonality was calculated as 1 minus Shannon entropy normalized by log2 of the number of productive unique TCRs. Whether each scalp clone was CD4 or CD8 was inferred by checking scalp TCRbeta sequences against the CD4 and CD8 repertoires from sorted blood. Not all clones reach the TCRdb copy of this immuneACCESS table, which keeps in-frame sequences only. Checked studies attribute under half of the gap to unresolved V genes and leave the rest unexplained. Clone size and V and J calls were adopted from that table, with D and trimming inferred from the DNA. The sample table lists 150,000 or so clones, 55% of them with a count of one. The ten most abundant clones make up about 4.5% of the sample.

Measured from the cysteine to the phenylalanine, the CDR3 is 15 residues long. The sequence is cut down to CDR3 DNA, 45 bases in frame from base 1. The V end loses 3 bases and the J end loses 2 bases, and a stretch of 9 bases separates them. CDR1 and CDR2 were assigned from the germline V gene as SGDLS and YYNGEE. Recombination joined TRBV9 with TRBJ2-6; TRBD1 is a possible D gene, resting on 6 matching bases. The clonotype originates from a human donor in good health. Sample: CD4+ T cells sorted from blood. CDR3 loop: CASSAQGTGANVLTF. The nucleotides read TGTGCCAGCAGCGCTCAGGGGACTGGGGCCAACGTCCTGACTTTC.